These 20 T cell receptor beta chains came from one sample sequenced in a study of T cell responses to AZD1222 COVID-19 vaccine. The data were produced by immunoSEQ multiplex PCR, yet TCRdb's version contains in-frame clones alone and is incomplete. The repertoire holds about 260,000 clones, with approximately 95% as singletons. This specimen was peripheral blood, taken on day 0 of AZD1222 vaccination. These receptors all stem from an adult in good health.

The chain recombines TRBV7-9 with TRBJ2-1; 8 bases fit TRBD1. Germline assignment: CDR1 SEHNR and CDR2 FQNEAQ (reference sequence). CDR3 length: 19 residues. The V segment lost 4 bases and the J segment 2 bases; nucleotides outside the gene matches: 16. The CDR3 spells CASSSLRRGPTLAYNEQFF. CDR3 nucleotide sequence: TGTGCCAGCAGCTCCCTGCGCAGGGGGCCAACGCTTGCCTACAATGAGCAGTTCTTC.

The gene calls are TRBV5-1 and TRBJ2-1; 7 bases line up with TRBD1. CDR3 length equals 15 residues. Germline V gene data show CDR1 as SGHRS and CDR2 as YFSETQ. The V segment lost 0 bases and the J segment 3 bases; nucleotides outside the gene matches: 3. The CDR3 here is CASSLDQGVYNEQFF. CDR3 DNA: TGCGCCAGCAGCTTGGACCAGGGGGTCTACAATGAGCAGTTCTTC.

V is TRBV7-9 and J is TRBJ2-1, with 10 nucleotides matching TRBD2. The germline CDR1 and CDR2 sequences are SEHNR and FQNEAQ (reference sequence). With 5 bases clipped from V and 0 bases from J, the junction kept 13 bases outside the gene matches. There are 19 residues in the CDR3. CDR3 protein: CASSNFGSGRGSSYNEQFF. In DNA, the CDR3 is TGTGCCAGCAGCAACTTTGGAAGCGGGAGGGGGAGCTCCTACAATGAGCAGTTCTTC.

The chain joins TRBV5-4 to TRBJ1-2, with D unclear. The V gene lost 5 bases and the J gene lost 6 bases, with 20 bases spanning the gap. Per the germline V gene, CDR1 is SGHNT and CDR2 is YYREEE (reference sequence). This CDR3 has 15 amino acids. CDR3 loop: CASRPDMLGTNGYTF. CDR3 nucleotide sequence: TGTGCCAGCAGACCCGACATGTTGGGAACGAATGGCTACACCTTC.

The chain recombines TRBV12-3 or TRBV12-4 with TRBJ2-7; no reliable D call. This CDR3 region has 12 residues. Trimming removed 8 bases from V and 6 bases from J, with 14 bases in between. CDR3: CASSQTSTEQYF. The CDR3 coding sequence is TGTGCCAGCTCCCAAACCTCCACCGAGCAGTACTTC.

This chain uses TRBV2 with TRBJ1-1; unclear D gene. Trimming took 8 bases from V and 0 from J, leaving 13 bases between them. CDR3 length: 14 residues. From germline, CDR1 is SNHLY and CDR2 FYNNEI. CDR3 coding DNA: TGTGCCAGCTCAGGCGCGATATTGAACACTGAAGCTTTCTTT. Translation: CASSGAILNTEAFF.

The V and J genes are TRBV30 and TRBJ2-7; D remains ambiguous. The CDR3 totals 12 residues. Trimming took 3 bases from V and 3 from J, leaving 9 bases between them. CDR1 and CDR2 from the germline V gene are GTSNPN and SVGIG (reference sequence). This CDR3 is CAWRADNYEQYF. In nucleotides, the CDR3 is TGTGCCTGGAGGGCTGACAACTACGAGCAGTACTTC.

This chain uses TRBV7-8 with TRBJ1-2; a possible D gene is TRBD1 (5 bases). V dropped 4 bases and J dropped 2 bases, with 14 bases sitting between them. The germline V gene encodes CDR1 SGHVS and CDR2 FQNEAQ. The CDR3 extends over 15 amino acids. The CDR3, as DNA: TGTGCCAGCAGCTCTAAAGCAGGGTGGAACTATGGCTACACCTTC. Its protein is CASSSKAGWNYGYTF.

The V call is TRBV9, the J call TRBJ2-7; 9 bases map to TRBD1. Germline V gene data show CDR1 as SGDLS and CDR2 as YYNGEE. CDR3 length: 13 amino acids. V gave up 7 bases and J gave up 3 bases; unmatched junction bases: 5. CDR3 sequence: CASGTGQGYEQYF. CDR3 bases: TGTGCCAGCGGAACGGGACAGGGCTACGAGCAGTACTTC.

The rearrangement uses TRBV7-3 and TRBJ2-3; 7 positions match TRBD1. This CDR3 is built from 15 residues. Germline V gives CDR1 SGHTA, CDR2 FQGTGA. V lost 2 bases to trimming and J lost 1 base; unmatched junction nucleotides: 3. In nucleotides, the CDR3 is TGTGCCAGCAGCTTAGGGACAGCTCGCACAGATACGCAGTATTTT. Protein sequence: CASSLGTARTDTQYF.

V and J are TRBV5-1 and TRBJ2-3; the D is unclear. V lost 4 bases and J 2 bases, leaving 5 bases between the germline ends. This CDR3 is 12 amino acids long. CDR1 and CDR2 (germline): SGHRS, YFSETQ. In DNA form, the CDR3 reads TGCGCCAGCAGCCATCCCACAGATACGCAGTATTTT. This sequence encodes CASSHPTDTQYF.

There are a few counts of this clone. The chain has TRBV5-1 and TRBJ2-2; D gene unclear. CDR1 and CDR2 from the germline V gene are SGHRS and YFSETQ. V lost 4 bases to trimming and J lost 1 base, with 11 bases between them. This CDR3 has 15 residues. The CDR3 region is CASSLRTENTGELFF. CDR3 nucleotides: TGCGCCAGCAGCCTTCGGACCGAGAACACCGGGGAGCTGTTTTTT.

The rearrangement joins TRBV4-1 to TRBJ1-6; a possible D gene is TRBD1 (5 bases). Trimming pared 0 bases from V and 0 bases from J, leaving 9 bases between. Germline V gives CDR1 MGHRA, CDR2 YSYEKL. The CDR3 contains 17 residues. CDR3 sequence reads: CASSQDGGGSYNSPLHF. In DNA, the CDR3 is TGCGCCAGCAGCCAAGATGGGGGAGGCTCCTATAATTCACCCCTCCACTTT.

The chain links TRBV9 to TRBJ1-5, with TRBD1 as a possible D gene (6 bases). The CDR3 is 14 residues long. Germline-derived CDR1 and CDR2 are SGDLS and YYNGEE. The germline V and J ends were trimmed by 4 bases and 2 bases, with 10 bases remaining between them. The CDR3, as DNA: TGTGCCAGCAGCAGGGGGTACGGCAATCAGCCCCAGCATTTT. Residues: CASSRGYGNQPQHF.

V gene TRBV25-1 combines with J gene TRBJ2-7; D call uncertain. With 6 bases removed from V and 6 bases from J, the gap between germline ends came to 12 bases. The length of the CDR3 is 12 residues. Germline CDR1 reads MGHDK; CDR2 reads SYGVNS. CDR3 protein: CASREGIAEQYF. CDR3 nucleotide sequence: TGTGCCAGCAGGGAAGGGATTGCCGAGCAGTACTTC.

The V gene is TRBV9, the J gene TRBJ1-2; D gene unclear. Germline-derived CDR1 and CDR2 are SGDLS and YYNGEE. V dropped 5 bases and J dropped 2 bases, with 16 bases sitting between them. This CDR3 spans 15 amino acids. The CDR3 region is CASSSGGPTNYGYTF. The CDR3 DNA is TGTGCCAGCAGTTCGGGAGGGCCGACGAACTATGGCTACACCTTC. Based on the CDR3 plus reference TRBV9 and TRBJ1-2, the full variable domain is DSGVTQTPKHLITATGQRVTLRCSPRSGDLSVYWYQQSLDQGLQFLIQYYNGEERAKGNILERFSAQQFPDLHSELNLSSLELGDSALYFCASSSGGPTNYGYTFGSGTRLTVV.

This chain connects TRBV3-1 (or the pseudogene TRBV3-2) to TRBJ2-1; D is perhaps TRBD1 or TRBD2 (6 bases each). The CDR3 runs to 15 residues. Per germline, CDR1 LGHDT and CDR2 YNNKEL (reference sequence). V gave up 4 bases and J gave up 2 bases, with 12 bases separating them. Here the CDR3 reads CASSPHREAYNEQFF. The CDR3 DNA reads TGTGCCAGCAGCCCCCACAGGGAGGCCTACAATGAGCAGTTCTTC.

The chain combines TRBV15 with TRBJ1-6; a weak D match, TRBD1 (5 bases). CDR3 length equals 14 residues. Trimming left V 1 base short and J 10 bases short, with 11 bases between. Germline loops: CDR1 LNHNV, CDR2 YYDKDF (reference sequence). The CDR3 DNA sequence: TGTGCCACCAGCAGAGTTTTGGGGGAATCACCCCTCCACTTT. Amino acids: CATSRVLGESPLHF.

The chain carries TRBV2 and TRBJ2-5; maybe TRBD1 (5 bases). This CDR3 region has 13 residues. Trimming stripped 2 bases from V and 4 bases from J, with 8 bases between. CDR1 is SNHLY, CDR2 FYNNEI, per germline. The chain's CDR3 is CASSERRGETQYF. The CDR3 nucleotides read TGTGCCAGCAGTGAACGTAGGGGAGAGACCCAGTACTTC.

This rearrangement joins TRBV28 to TRBJ2-2; 10 bases align to TRBD1. Trimming removed 4 bases from V and 5 bases from J; junction bases left unmatched: 4. The CDR3 extends over 15 amino acids. Germline V gene lookup returns CDR1 MDHEN and CDR2 SYDVKM. The CDR3 sequence is CASSSPGQGTGELFF. In DNA form, the CDR3 reads TGTGCCAGCAGTTCTCCGGGACAGGGGACCGGGGAGCTGTTTTTT. The full variable domain, with the rest looked up from reference TRBV28 and TRBJ2-2, is DVKVTQSSRYLVKRTGEKVFLECVQDMDHENMFWYRQDPGLGLRLIYFSYDVKMKEKGDIPEGYSVSREKKERFSLILESASTNQTSMYLCASSSPGQGTGELFFGEGSRLTVL.